The clone carrying this T cell receptor (beta chain) was seen once. The antigen is unknown. J was trimmed by 0 bases and V by 5 bases; bases with no gene match: 4. The CDR3 is 16 residues long. CDR1 is MDHEN, CDR2 SYDVKM, per germline. Libraries were prepared by immunoSEQ multiplex PCR; TCRdb keeps only in-frame clonotypes and omits some of them. The sample carries about 6,600 clones, over 80% recorded once. The data stem from a study of T cell repertoires in ileal Crohn's disease. Overall study context: Patients had a median 7.9-year disease duration, and over 30% were active smokers. M0 samples are biopsies from inflamed ileum in the resection specimen. The study's findings and limits: Clonal expansions were more frequent in active smokers than non-smokers at surgery. Endoscopic recurrence occurred in every patient whose clonality exceeded 26.8%.

Described time point: inflamed ileum from the surgical specimen. The TCR originated in an adult with Crohn's disease. The genes are TRBV28 and TRBJ1-4, with 9 nucleotides matching TRBD1. The sequenced material came from ileal tissue. The CDR3 DNA reads as TGTGCCAGCAGTGGGAGGACAGGGGCAACTAATGAAAAACTGTTTTTT. It specifies CASSGRTGATNEKLFF.